This T cell receptor (beta chain) was sequenced for a study of cytomegalovirus exposure and HLA in healthy donors. Trimming cost V 0 bases and J 3 bases, with 9 bases left between them. The CDR3 has 14 amino acids. Germline V gene sequence: CDR1 SGHTA, CDR2 FQGNSA. The study ran its PCR with 60 Vbeta and 13 Jbeta primers. TCRdb's copy holds only in-frame clones and misses some; the assay was immunoSEQ multiplex PCR. The sample lists 200,000 to 250,000 clones, around 80% occurring once. The origin of this receptor is a middle-aged woman in good health and CMV-seropositive. The genes are TRBV7-2 and TRBJ2-7, with D maybe TRBD1 (6 bases). The sample taken for sequencing was PBMCs. The CDR3 reads CASSLAQGFYEQYF. CDR3 nucleotides: TGTGCCAGCAGCTTAGCACAGGGATTCTACGAGCAGTACTTC.